A selection of T cell receptor beta chains follows, all from one sample in a study of CD8 T cells in Susac syndrome. TCRdb reprocessed the immunoSEQ multiplex PCR reads with MiXCR, giving one entry per CDR3 protein. The sample has under 85,000 distinct CDR3 sequences; approximately 93% are singletons. Sample: CD8+ T cells from PBMCs. All receptors come from a human donor with Susac syndrome. Each CDR3 is given with its conserved first and last residue. A D gene is named only where the DNA matches it firmly. Part of the rows lack a size; the others show once, few, many or a class for expanded clones.

CDR3aa,CDR3nt,d_gene,j_gene,abundance,v_gene
CASSPPGTLNTEAFF,TGTGCCAGCAGCCCTCCCGGGACATTGAACACTGAAGCTTTCTTT,NA,TRBJ1-1,NA,TRBV12-3/TRBV12-4
CASSGTGLGTEAFF,TGTGCCAGCAGCGGGACAGGTTTAGGAACTGAAGCTTTCTTT,TRBD1,TRBJ1-1,NA,TRBV5-6
CASSPDPLGAWGRDTQYF,TGTGCCAGCAGCCCAGACCCTTTAGGGGCCTGGGGACGAGATACGCAGTATTTT,NA,TRBJ2-3,once,TRBV7-6
CSARDPWVSNQPQHF,TGCAGTGCTAGAGATCCATGGGTTAGCAATCAGCCCCAGCATTTT,NA,TRBJ1-5,NA,TRBV20-1
CASSSPGASGFTSSYNEQFF,TGTGCCAGCTCATCCCCCGGGGCTAGCGGTTTCACTAGCTCCTACAATGAGCAGTTCTTC,TRBD2,TRBJ2-1,NA,TRBV18
CASSYSGSRDNLEGYTF,TGTGCCAGCAGTTACTCAGGAAGCAGGGATAATCTAGAGGGCTACACCTTC,NA,TRBJ1-2,NA,TRBV6-5
CASALGNSPLHF,TGTGCTAGTGCCTTGGGTAATTCACCCCTCCACTTT,NA,TRBJ1-6,NA,TRBV12-5
CASSVPGGRGYTF,TGTGCCAGCAGCGTTCCGGGGGGCAGAGGCTACACCTTC,NA,TRBJ1-2,NA,TRBV9
CSARTGGGEKLFF,TGCAGTGCTAGGACAGGGGGGGGTGAAAAACTGTTTTTT,TRBD1,TRBJ1-4,NA,TRBV20-1
CASSPKGLGTEAFF,TGTGCCAGCTCACCAAAGGGGCTTGGCACTGAAGCTTTCTTT,NA,TRBJ1-1,once,TRBV18
CASSLGLAEGEETQYF,TGTGCCAGCAGTTTAGGACTAGCGGAGGGGGAAGAGACCCAGTACTTC,TRBD2,TRBJ2-5,NA,TRBV27
CASSEAPGSSEKLFF,TGTGCCAGCAGTGAAGCGCCGGGGAGCAGTGAAAAACTGTTTTTT,NA,TRBJ1-4,NA,TRBV6-1
CASSVTGAYEQYF,TGTGCCAGTAGCGTAACAGGTGCCTACGAGCAGTACTTC,NA,TRBJ2-7,NA,TRBV19
CSAILIGGPSEQYF,TGCAGTGCTATCCTGATAGGGGGCCCCTCCGAGCAGTACTTC,TRBD1,TRBJ2-7,NA,TRBV20-1
CASSLARTGGADEAFF,TGTGCCAGCAGCTTGGCGCGGACAGGGGGCGCGGATGAAGCTTTCTTT,TRBD1,TRBJ1-1,once,TRBV5-4
CASSPRGRGSYNEQFF,TGTGCCAGCAGCCCCCGGGGCAGGGGGAGCTACAATGAGCAGTTCTTC,TRBD1,TRBJ2-1,NA,TRBV14
CASSEAGRGHTDTQYF,TGTGCCAGCAGTGAAGCAGGGAGGGGGCACACAGATACGCAGTATTTT,NA,TRBJ2-3,NA,TRBV2
CSVEGEGGRTQYF,TGCAGCGTTGAAGGAGAAGGGGGAAGGACCCAGTACTTC,NA,TRBJ2-5,NA,TRBV29-1
CASSPRQKITGELFF,TGTGCCAGCAGTCCGAGACAGAAGATCACCGGGGAGCTGTTTTTT,NA,TRBJ2-2,NA,TRBV27
CASSPPGSGGETQYF,TGTGCCAGCAGCCCCCCCGGTTCGGGAGGAGAGACCCAGTACTTC,TRBD2,TRBJ2-5,NA,TRBV7-2
CASSLQGAGANVLTF,TGCGCCAGCAGCTTACAGGGCGCTGGGGCCAACGTCCTGACTTTC,NA,TRBJ2-6,NA,TRBV5-1
CASSSNTDQETQYF,TGTGCTAGCAGCTCAAACACGGACCAAGAGACCCAGTACTTC,NA,TRBJ2-5,NA,TRBV7-7
CASSQDRRDEAFF,TGTGCCAGCAGCCAAGATCGAAGGGATGAAGCTTTCTTT,NA,TRBJ1-1,NA,TRBV3-1
CASSLNRLNTGELFF,TGCGCCAGCAGCTTGAACAGACTAAACACCGGGGAGCTGTTTTTT,NA,TRBJ2-2,NA,TRBV5-1
CASSPTGTLVDIQYF,TGTGCCAGCAGTCCGACAGGGACTTTGGTCGACATTCAGTACTTC,NA,TRBJ2-4,NA,TRBV28
CASSPSGLGYTF,TGTGCCAGCAGCCCCTCGGGTCTGGGCTACACCTTC,NA,TRBJ1-2,NA,TRBV9
CASSFSGQANYGYTF,TGTGCCAGCAGCTTTAGCGGACAAGCTAACTATGGCTACACCTTC,NA,TRBJ1-2,NA,TRBV7-9
CASWQGQETQYF,TGTGCCAGCTGGCAGGGCCAAGAGACCCAGTACTTC,NA,TRBJ2-5,NA,TRBV2
CASSLLGLEGYTF,TGCGCCAGCAGCTTGTTGGGGCTGGAAGGCTACACCTTC,NA,TRBJ1-2,NA,TRBV5-1
CASSLGDTRLGTEAFF,TGTGCCAGCAGCTTAGGTGACACACGTTTGGGCACTGAAGCTTTCTTT,NA,TRBJ1-1,NA,TRBV7-2
CASSLLTSGMNEQFF,TGTGCCAGCAGCTTATTAACTAGCGGGATGAATGAGCAGTTCTTC,TRBD2,TRBJ2-1,NA,TRBV7-9
CASSSPPLAYEQYF,TGTGCCAGCAGCTCCCCCCCACTAGCCTACGAGCAGTACTTC,NA,TRBJ2-7,few,TRBV7-9
CSASRSLGAFF,TGCAGTGCTTCCCGGTCTCTAGGGGCTTTCTTT,NA,TRBJ1-1,NA,TRBV20-1
CASSGTGGRGTGELFF,TGTGCCAGCAGCGGAACAGGGGGCCGGGGCACCGGGGAGCTGTTTTTT,TRBD1,TRBJ2-2,NA,TRBV9
CASSGGPFNTEAFF,TGTGCCAGTAGCGGAGGACCATTCAACACTGAAGCTTTCTTT,NA,TRBJ1-1,NA,TRBV19
CASGLLLSRVVTEAFF,TGTGCTAGTGGTTTGTTGTTGAGCAGGGTTGTGACTGAAGCTTTCTTT,NA,TRBJ1-1,NA,TRBV12-5